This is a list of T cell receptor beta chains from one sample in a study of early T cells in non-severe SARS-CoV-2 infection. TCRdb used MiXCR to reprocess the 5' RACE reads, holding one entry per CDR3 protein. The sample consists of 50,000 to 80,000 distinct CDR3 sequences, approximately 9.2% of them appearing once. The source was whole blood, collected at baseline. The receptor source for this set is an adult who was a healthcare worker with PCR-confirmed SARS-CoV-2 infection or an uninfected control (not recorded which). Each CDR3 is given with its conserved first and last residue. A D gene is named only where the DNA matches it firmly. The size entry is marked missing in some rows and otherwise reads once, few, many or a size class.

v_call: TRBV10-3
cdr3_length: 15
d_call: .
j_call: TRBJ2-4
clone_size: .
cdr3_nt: TGTGCCATCAGTGAGTCGAACACAGACAAAAACATTCAGTACTTC
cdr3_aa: CAISESNTDKNIQYF

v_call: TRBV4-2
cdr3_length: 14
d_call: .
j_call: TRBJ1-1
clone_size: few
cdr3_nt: TGTGCCAGCAGCCAAGTGTCTCCGAACACTGAAGCTTTCTTT
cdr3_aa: CASSQVSPNTEAFF

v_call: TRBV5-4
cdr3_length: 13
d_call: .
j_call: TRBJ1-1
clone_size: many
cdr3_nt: TGTGCCAGCAGCCTACGCCTGAACACTGAAGCTTTCTTT
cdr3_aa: CASSLRLNTEAFF

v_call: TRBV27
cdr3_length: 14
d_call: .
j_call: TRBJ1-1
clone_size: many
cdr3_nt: TGTGCCAGCAGTTTTATCGGGGAATGGACTGAAGCTTTCTTT
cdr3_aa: CASSFIGEWTEAFF

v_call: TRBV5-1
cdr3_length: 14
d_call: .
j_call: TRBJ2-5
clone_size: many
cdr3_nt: TGCGCCAGCAGCTTGGCACAGGAAGTAGAGACCCAGTACTTC
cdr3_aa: CASSLAQEVETQYF

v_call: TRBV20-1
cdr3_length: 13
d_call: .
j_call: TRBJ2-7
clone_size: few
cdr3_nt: TGCAGTGCCTCCTTGTGGGGGGGCACCGAGCAGTACTTC
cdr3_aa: CSASLWGGTEQYF

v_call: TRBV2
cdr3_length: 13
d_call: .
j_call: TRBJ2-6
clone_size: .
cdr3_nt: TGTGCCAGCTCAGTGTCTGGGGCCAACGTCCTGACTTTC
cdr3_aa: CASSVSGANVLTF

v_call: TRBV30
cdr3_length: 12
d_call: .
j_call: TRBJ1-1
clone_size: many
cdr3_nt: TGTGCCTGGAGTCCCCCTAGGAGTGAAGCTTTCTTT
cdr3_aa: CAWSPPRSEAFF

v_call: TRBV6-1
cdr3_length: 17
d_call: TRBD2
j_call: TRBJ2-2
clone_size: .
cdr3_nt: TGTGCCAGCAGAGGGGGACTAGCGGGAGTGGGTACCGGGGAGCTGTTTTTT
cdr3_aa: CASRGGLAGVGTGELFF

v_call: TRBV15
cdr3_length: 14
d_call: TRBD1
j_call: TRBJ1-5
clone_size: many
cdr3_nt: TGTGCCACCAGCCCAGGGCGGGGACAGGGAGCCCAGCATTTT
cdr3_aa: CATSPGRGQGAQHF

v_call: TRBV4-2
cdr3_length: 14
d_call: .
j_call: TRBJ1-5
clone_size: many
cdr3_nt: TGTGCCAGCAGCCTATCAGGGGACAATCAGCCCCAGCATTTT
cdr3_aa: CASSLSGDNQPQHF

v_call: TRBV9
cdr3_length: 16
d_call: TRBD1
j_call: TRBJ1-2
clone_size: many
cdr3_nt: TGTGCCAGCAGCGTAGCTGTGACAGGGCAGAACTATGGCTACACCTTC
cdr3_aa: CASSVAVTGQNYGYTF

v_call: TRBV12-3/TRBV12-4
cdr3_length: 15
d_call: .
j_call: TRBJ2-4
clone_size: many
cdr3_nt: TGTGCCAGCAGTTTCCGAGGGCTAGCCAAAAACATTCAGTACTTC
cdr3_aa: CASSFRGLAKNIQYF

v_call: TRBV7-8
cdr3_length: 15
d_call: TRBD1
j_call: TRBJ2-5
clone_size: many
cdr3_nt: TGTGCCAGCAGCGAAGTGGGACAGGGGGTAGAGACCCAGTACTTC
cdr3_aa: CASSEVGQGVETQYF

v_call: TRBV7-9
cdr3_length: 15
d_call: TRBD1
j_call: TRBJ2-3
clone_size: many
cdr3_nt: TGTGCCAGCAGCTGGGGACAGGGCGAGGGAGATACGCAGTATTTT
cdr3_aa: CASSWGQGEGDTQYF

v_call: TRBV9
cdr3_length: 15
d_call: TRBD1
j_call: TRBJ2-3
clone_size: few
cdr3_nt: TGTGCCAGCAGCACGAGGACAGGGAGCACAGATACGCAGTATTTT
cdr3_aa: CASSTRTGSTDTQYF

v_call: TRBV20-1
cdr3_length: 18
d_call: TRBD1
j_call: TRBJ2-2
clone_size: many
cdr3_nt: TGCAGTGCTAGAGATAGGGGGCACCCTCAGCCGGCCACCGGGGAGCTGTTTTTT
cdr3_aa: CSARDRGHPQPATGELFF

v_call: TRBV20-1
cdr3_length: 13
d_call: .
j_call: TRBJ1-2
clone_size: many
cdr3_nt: TGCAGTGCTAGAGCCACGGCCCAATATGGCTACACCTTC
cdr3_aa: CSARATAQYGYTF

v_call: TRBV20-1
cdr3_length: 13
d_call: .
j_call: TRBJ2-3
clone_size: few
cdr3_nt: TGCAGTGGGGCAGCCTCTAGCACAGATACGCAGTATTTT
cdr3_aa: CSGAASSTDTQYF

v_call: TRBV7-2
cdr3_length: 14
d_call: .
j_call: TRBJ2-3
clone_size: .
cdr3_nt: TGTGCCAGCAGCTTGTCGGGGGGCACAGATACGCAGTATTTT
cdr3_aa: CASSLSGGTDTQYF

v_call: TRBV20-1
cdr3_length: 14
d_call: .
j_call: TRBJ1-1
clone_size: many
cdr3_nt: TGCAGTGCTAAGTTGGGAAACCTGAACACTGAAGCTTTCTTT
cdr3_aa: CSAKLGNLNTEAFF

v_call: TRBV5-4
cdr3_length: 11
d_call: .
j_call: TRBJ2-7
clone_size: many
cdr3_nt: TGTGCCAGCAGTTCGGACAGCAAACAGTACTTC
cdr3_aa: CASSSDSKQYF

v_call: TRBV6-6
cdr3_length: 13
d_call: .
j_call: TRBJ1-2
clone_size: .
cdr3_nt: TGTGCCAGCAGTGCTGACCCTAACTATGGCTACACCTTC
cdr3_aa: CASSADPNYGYTF

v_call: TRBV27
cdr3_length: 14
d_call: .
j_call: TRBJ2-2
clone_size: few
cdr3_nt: TGTGCCAGCACCGGGGTTGGAGGGCGGGGGGAGCTGTTTTTT
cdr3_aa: CASTGVGGRGELFF

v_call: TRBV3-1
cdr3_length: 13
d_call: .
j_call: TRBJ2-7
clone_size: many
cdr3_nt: TGTGCCAGCAGCCATGTCCCGGGAACCGAGCAGTACTTC
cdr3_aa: CASSHVPGTEQYF

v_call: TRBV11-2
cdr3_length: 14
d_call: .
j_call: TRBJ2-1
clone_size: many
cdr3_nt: TGTGCCAGCAGCCCAGGGGTTTTTGGGTATGAGCAGTTCTTC
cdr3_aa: CASSPGVFGYEQFF

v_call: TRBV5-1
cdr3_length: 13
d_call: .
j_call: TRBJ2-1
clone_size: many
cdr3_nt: TGCGCCAGCAGCTTGGACAGCTACAATGAGCAGTTCTTC
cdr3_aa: CASSLDSYNEQFF

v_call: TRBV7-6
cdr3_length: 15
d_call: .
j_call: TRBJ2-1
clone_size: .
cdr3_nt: TGTGCCAGCAGAGACCCAGGGAAATTAAACAATGAGCAGTTCTTC
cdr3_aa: CASRDPGKLNNEQFF

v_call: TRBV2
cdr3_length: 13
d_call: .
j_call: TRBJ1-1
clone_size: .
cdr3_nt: TGTGCCAGCTCTCCTAGGAGGAACACTGAAACTTTCTTT
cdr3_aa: CASSPRRNTETFF

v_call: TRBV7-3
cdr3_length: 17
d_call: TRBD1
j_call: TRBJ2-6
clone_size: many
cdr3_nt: TGTGCCAGCAGTAGAGACAGGGGAATTGCTGGGGCCAACGTCCTGACTTTC
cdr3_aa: CASSRDRGIAGANVLTF

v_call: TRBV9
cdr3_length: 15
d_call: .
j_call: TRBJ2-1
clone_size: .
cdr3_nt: TGTGCCAGCAGCCTGACCCGTGTAGCCTACAATGAGCAGTTCTTC
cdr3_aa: CASSLTRVAYNEQFF

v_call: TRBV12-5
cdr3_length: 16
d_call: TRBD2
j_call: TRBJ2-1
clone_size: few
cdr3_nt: TGTGCTAGTGGTTTGAAAGCTAGCGGGAGGGGTAGTGAGCAGTTCTTC
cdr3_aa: CASGLKASGRGSEQFF

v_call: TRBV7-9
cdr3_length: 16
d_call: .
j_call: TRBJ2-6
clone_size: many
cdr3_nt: TGTGCCAGCAGCTTAGCGGGCAGCTCTGGGGCCAACGTCCTGACTTTC
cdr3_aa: CASSLAGSSGANVLTF

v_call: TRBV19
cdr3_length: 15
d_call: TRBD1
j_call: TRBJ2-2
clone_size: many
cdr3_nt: TGTGCCAGTAGCCAGGGGGCGGGGAACACCGGGGAGCTGTTTTTT
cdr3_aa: CASSQGAGNTGELFF

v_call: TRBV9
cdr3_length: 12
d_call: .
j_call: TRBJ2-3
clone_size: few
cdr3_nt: TGTGCCAGCAGCGTAGACTCAGATACGCAGTATTTT
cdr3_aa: CASSVDSDTQYF

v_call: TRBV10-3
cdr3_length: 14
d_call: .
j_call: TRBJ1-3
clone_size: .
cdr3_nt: TGTGCCATCAACCCGGACAGCTCTGGAAACACCATATATTTT
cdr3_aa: CAINPDSSGNTIYF

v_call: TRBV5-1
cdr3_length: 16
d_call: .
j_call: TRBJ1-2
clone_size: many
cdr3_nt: TGCGCCAGCAGCTTGTCCTCAGGGCCGATCAACTATGGCTACACCTTC
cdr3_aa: CASSLSSGPINYGYTF

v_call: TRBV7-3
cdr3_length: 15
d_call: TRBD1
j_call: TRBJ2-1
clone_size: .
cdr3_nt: TGTGCCAGCAGCCATGGACAGGGAGTCCACAATGAGCAGTTCTTC
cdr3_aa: CASSHGQGVHNEQFF

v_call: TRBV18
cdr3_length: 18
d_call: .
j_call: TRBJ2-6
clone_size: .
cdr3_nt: TGTGCCAGCTCACCACGCCCAGGGGACAACTTTGGGGCCAACGTCCTGACTTTC
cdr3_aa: CASSPRPGDNFGANVLTF

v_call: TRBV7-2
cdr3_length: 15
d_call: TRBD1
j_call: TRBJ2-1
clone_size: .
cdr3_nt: TGTGCCAGCAGCCCAGGACAGGGCTCCCACAATGAGCAGTTCTTC
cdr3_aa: CASSPGQGSHNEQFF